Included here is one T cell receptor (beta chain) sequence, with context. There is no known antigen for this receptor. Per-base qualities were not stored, and no clone one base away is much larger. This sample is part of a study of cytomegalovirus exposure and HLA in healthy donors (dated by TCRdb to about 2017). For context, the study as a whole: An earlier analysis of some 600 of the donors reported about 300 Gb of sequence data and around 120 million unique TCR beta sequences obtained from about 170 million T cells. The study combined high-throughput TCR immunosequencing, statistical association of individual TCRs with disease status, and machine learning to predict cytomegalovirus infection status. An earlier analysis of roughly 580 of the donors used high-throughput TCR beta sequencing to judge whether each TCR beta V gene segment behaved as functional or pseudogenic. Along with the 666-subject first cohort, a separate validation cohort of approximately 110 different subjects was used. The study profiled the T cell repertoires of about 720 subjects by immunosequencing and related them to cytomegalovirus serostatus. Typing coverage differed by locus: A, B, C, DRB1 and DQB1 were typed in roughly 620-640 donors, DQA1 in approximately 520, DPA1 in some 610, and DPB1 in roughly 450. Among some 400 genotyped donors of the cohort, an average of approximately 200,000 unique TCR beta nucleotide sequences was sequenced per donor, of which roughly 17% were non-productive. Of the roughly 430 genotyped donors, about 80% fell in the genetic ancestry cluster associated with self-reported Caucasian donors. A later genetic analysis took genome-wide SNP genotypes for about three fifths of the 666 donors and used that subset as a discovery cohort. HLA typing included class I and class II loci at four-digit resolution. Donor age, sex, ethnicity and CMV serostatus were compiled together with the repertoire data. About 280 gigabases of sequencing data and roughly 80 million unique TCR sequences made up an early release that covered 640 HLA-typed donors. Four to six DR-DQ haplotypes were handled as single units for association and clustering, since linkage in the cohort was strong. To study patterns of TCR occurrence, a later analysis re-analyzed previously published TCR beta repertoires from under 750 donors and added high-resolution HLA genotyping. The aim of the study was to test whether cataloging public T cell receptors could identify signatures of past pathogen exposure. All discovery cohort repertoires had been generated on a single sequencing platform. Rather than drawing on any new phenotypic data, the later analysis identified candidate immune exposures from TCR beta sequences and the way those sequences occurred across donors. Results and caveats for the whole study, not just this receptor: Because HLA typing was unavailable for some donors at each locus, only the typed subset was used in association tests. An association between a missense DCLRE1C variant and V-gene and J-gene trimming of TCR beta chains was found in a later genetic analysis and replicated in an independent cohort. A group of highly shared sequence variants was considered likely to be a technical artifact of the sequencing pipeline. CMV serostatus was the only immune exposure information available for the cohort. Linkage disequilibrium might explain the correlated functional status among segregating V segments, but an unknown experimental factor could not be excluded. Most TCR sequences were seen in very few donors, while some public TCRs were found in many individuals. The cohort was sequenced for TCR beta chains only, and without alpha or paired-chain data the features that could be detected were limited. Most CMV-associated TCR beta chains appeared to be HLA-restricted in a later analysis, and the HLA associations seemed to be driven largely by CMV exposure. The authors suggested that the approach could potentially be extended to other disease states and immunological phenotypes. A further reported finding was that TCR beta sequences accurately predicted the HLA-A and HLA-B alleles for most subjects in the first cohort. The 87-base-pair reads could not distinguish some IMGT-functional V segments, including TRBV6-2 and TRBV6-3, so those segments were excluded. At a false discovery rate of 0.05, a later analysis linked around 17,000 TCR beta sequences to specific HLA alleles. Compared with the roughly 700-donor mean, donors in an Asian-associated ancestry cluster had fewer N-insertions in productive TCRs, according to a later genetic analysis. Cytomegalovirus status was reported to be diagnosed by the classifier with high specificity and sensitivity in both the original and validation cohorts. In vitro tests confirmed that a few of the cytomegalovirus-associated TCR beta chains recognize cytomegalovirus antigens. When HLA alleles, especially DR and DQ, strongly co-occurred, attributing TCR associations to individual alleles was difficult. The earlier analysis of some 540 of the donors excluded some 15 rarely observed V segments, including chromosome 9 orphons, because counts were too low. According to a later analysis, TCR association rates differed among HLA loci, with DRB1 alleles showing the most associated TCRs and HLA-C alleles showing the fewest. In a later analysis, HLA-associated TCR beta chains showed more clonal expansion and lower generation probabilities than non-associated chains that were equally common. Sequencing depth was assumed to be roughly uniform across donors in the presence/absence analyses, though that assumption may not hold. In the study, approximately 150 TCR beta chains were listed as associated with cytomegalovirus. A later analysis reported that several top co-occurrence clusters appeared linked to parvovirus B19, influenza, CMV and Epstein-Barr virus. In an earlier analysis of approximately 600 of the donors, most TCR beta V segments were observed in productive rearrangements about 87% or about 30% of the time, broadly matching IMGT annotations.

The library came from the immunoSEQ multiplex PCR assay. For the multiplex PCR, a mixture combining 60 forward primers for TCR Vbeta segments and 13 reverse primers for TCR Jbeta segments was used. Amplification of the CDR3 region of rearranged TCR beta genes was performed with a multiplex PCR assay on genomic DNA. The Illumina HiSeq System was used to sequence the amplified TCR beta libraries as 87-base-pair reads. As for how the authors treated the data: A later analysis tallied around 87 million unique TCR beta chains across the 666 repertoires, and some 10 million of those chains were shared by two or more donors. Raw reads were error-corrected and collapsed into unique sequences by a nearest-neighbor algorithm in which closely related sequences were merged to remove PCR and sequencing errors. To assign V, D and J gene segments, CDR3 sequences were aligned to IMGT reference sequences. For a sequence to be retained, at least a six-nucleotide match to both a V gene segment and a J gene segment was required. A rearrangement counted as productive if the CDR3 had no stop codons and remained in frame with V and J, and every other rearrangement counted as non-productive. Following IMGT convention, CDR3 was defined as the stretch from the second conserved V-encoded cysteine to the conserved J-encoded phenylalanine. The earlier analysis of approximately 590 of the donors excluded any sequence lacking an unambiguous match to a single V gene segment. An earlier analysis of fewer than 750 of the donors called V segments functional above 56.7% productive rearrangements and segregating when the between-donor standard deviation exceeded 5%. A statistical classification framework was built for diagnosing cytomegalovirus status from the catalog of TCR beta chain sequences. A later analysis assigned V and J genes by comparing TCR nucleotide sequences with IMGT/GENE-DB human TR gene sequences. The TCRdist pipeline was used in a later analysis to assign CDR3 sequences and most-parsimonious VDJ recombination scenarios. In a later analysis, each TCR beta chain was defined by its CDR3 amino acid sequence together with its V-gene family, and reads without a unique V-gene family were excluded. A later analysis removed 600 or so highly shared, low-generation-probability nucleotide sequences to deal with suspected cross-contamination and a sequencing artifact. In a later analysis, a clonal expansion index was calculated for each public chain from normalized within-repertoire ranks of inferred template counts. In a later analysis, generation probabilities were computed with a VDJ recombination model fitted to out-of-frame rearrangements, and the resulting probabilities were checked against IGoR. In a later analysis, hypergeometric tests were used to score TCR-TCR, TCR-HLA and TCR-CMV co-occurrence, with a repertoire-size bias correction applied to TCR pairs. A later analysis estimated false discovery rates by permuting HLA or CMV assignments 20 times. In a later analysis, co-occurring TCRs were grouped using DBSCAN, with TCRdist sequence similarity added in when clustering inside HLA-allele-positive subsets. For co-occurrence clustering, repertoires with fewer than 30,000 or more than 120,000 public chains were excluded, along with roughly 5 repertoires with anomalous nucleotide sharing. In its TCRdb copy, this immuneACCESS table keeps in-frame sequences only and misses some clones. Where compared with another copy, unresolved V genes explain less than half of these, and the others have no known cause. That table supplies the V and J calls and clone size; D and trimming were determined from the DNA. For this sample the table gives 200,000 to 250,000 clones, of which roughly 91% were detected only once. In total, the top ten clones hold more than 0.8% of the sample.

The cohort was made up of approximately 670 healthy bone marrow donors. All cohort members were sampled while nominally healthy, although unrecorded immune exposures were likely present. The donor was CMV seronegative and belonged to the group of 352 seronegative cohort members. A peripheral blood sample was provided by each donor, and peripheral blood mononuclear cells were used for TCR beta sequencing. Genomic DNA was extracted from the blood cell samples with the Qiagen DNeasy Blood Extraction Kit. V loses 8 bases of germline sequence and J loses 6 bases, and the interval between the two ends is 16 bases. The germline V gene specifies SGHTA as CDR1 and FQGNSA as CDR2. Inclusive of the bounding cysteine and phenylalanine, the CDR3 is 14 residues long. Only CDR3 DNA is held: 42 bases, read in frame from base 1.

Sequencing was done on a sample of PBMCs. The chain couples TRBV7-2 to TRBJ2-2, with TRBD2 as a weak D call on 5 bases. This clonotype was obtained from a woman aged 18-30 years in good health and CMV-seronegative. The CDR3 has the sequence CASSRRGIAGELFF. At the DNA level, the sequence is TGTGCCAGCTCACGCCGGGGTATAGCCGGGGAGCTGTTTTTT.